The source of this T cell receptor (beta chain) is a study of blood T cell repertoires in COVID-19. Across the study: Some COVID-19 samples were acute and others convalescent; all came from the United States, Italy and Spain. PBMCs, B-cell-depleted T cells, or T cells were the source of the cDNA or gDNA that made up the material.

This clone appeared once. V was clipped by 6 bases and J by 7 bases; unmatched bases: 2. Germline loops: CDR1 MNHEY, CDR2 SVGAGI. The CDR3 covers 12 residues. Methods used by the authors: Amplifying reference gene primers gave estimates of nucleated cell counts. Only in-frame clones appear in the TCRdb table, and some are missing; sequencing was by immunoSEQ multiplex PCR. The DNA gave D and trimming, while V, J and clone size come from that table. This repertoire shows approximately 160,000 clones, 86% found once; its top ten account for roughly 7%. The origin of this receptor is a man aged 45-60 years with active or convalescent COVID-19. The specimen was peripheral blood. The J gene is TRBJ2-1, the V gene TRBV6-5; 8 bases are a match to TRBD1. CDR3 protein: CASRRTGNEQFF. DNA of the CDR3: TGTGCCAGCAGAAGGACAGGGAATGAGCAGTTCTTC.